Listed below are T cell receptor beta chains from one sample, sequenced in a study of OX40 agonist ivuxolimab in advanced cancers. Data came from immunoSEQ multiplex PCR; TCRdb stores just in-frame clones and leaves some out. This sample has some 60,000 clones, with about four fifths found just once. This sample comprised CD4+ or CD8+ T cells sorted from blood, obtained in a trial of the OX40 agonist ivuxolimab. The receptors come from an adult with an advanced solid tumor such as melanoma, head and neck, liver or kidney cancer. CDR3s leave out the opening cysteine and the closing phenylalanine or tryptophan.

V: TRBV5-4
J: TRBJ2-3
CDR3: ASSGDRVLPGDTQY

V: TRBV6-1
J: .
CDR3: ASSEAHRTYEQY

V: TRBV9
J: TRBJ2-7
CDR3: ASSVGSGLAHEQY

V: TRBV23-1
J: TRBJ2-1
CDR3: ASSQNGTPTSYNEQF

V: TRBV15
J: TRBJ2-3
CDR3: ATSGQMGAADTQY

V: TRBV2
J: TRBJ2-7
CDR3: ASSWDEQY

V: TRBV6-6
J: TRBJ2-3
CDR3: ASSYGTDTQY

V: TRBV6-6
J: TRBJ1-3
CDR3: ASSYGAPTSGNTIY

V: TRBV5-6
J: TRBJ2-2
CDR3: ASSLNGELF

V: TRBV6-5
J: TRBJ1-6
CDR3: ASRDRDNSPLH

V: TRBV5-1
J: TRBJ2-3
CDR3: ASSLDGSYTDTQY

V: TRBV30
J: TRBJ2-5
CDR3: AWSLGGLETQY

V: TRBV6-1
J: TRBJ1-5
CDR3: ASSESRLQPQH

V: TRBV5-5
J: TRBJ2-2
CDR3: ASSLAVNTGELF

V: TRBV5-4
J: TRBJ2-1
CDR3: ASSPAAREAEQF

V: TRBV11-2
J: TRBJ2-7
CDR3: ASSLALAGQGAGEQY

V: TRBV5-4
J: TRBJ1-2
CDR3: ASSFSPGDYGYT

V: TRBV7-9
J: TRBJ1-6
CDR3: ASSLGGGVSPLH

V: TRBV27
J: TRBJ1-3
CDR3: ASSSGSGNTIY

V: TRBV30
J: TRBJ1-1
CDR3: ACTGGEDTEAF

V: TRBV7-7
J: TRBJ2-6
CDR3: AGSPTGANVLT

V: TRBV18
J: TRBJ1-5
CDR3: ASSPQGPPQPQH